The 16 T cell receptor beta chains given below trace back to one sample, sequenced in a study of cytomegalovirus exposure and HLA in healthy donors. Some clones are missing from TCRdb's copy, which holds only in-frame ones; the method was immunoSEQ multiplex PCR. The table shows roughly 130,000 clones, with almost 90% occurring only once. Sequenced sample: PBMCs. These receptors were taken from a man aged 30 to 39 in good health and CMV-seronegative.

This chain connects TRBV4-2 to TRBJ2-5, with 7 bases identical to TRBD2. The germline V gene encodes CDR1 LGHNA and CDR2 YNFKEQ. Trimming removed 1 base from V and 5 bases from J; junction bases left unmatched: 10. The CDR3 extends over 16 amino acids. The CDR3: CASSQVSGNSRETQYF. The CDR3 DNA reads TGTGCCAGCAGCCAAGTAAGCGGGAACTCCCGGGAGACCCAGTACTTC.

The J gene is TRBJ1-4, the V gene TRBV11-2, with 7 bases that match TRBD1. Losses at the gene ends were 5 bases for V and 7 bases for J; bases not matched to a gene: 10. CDR1 SGHAT and CDR2 FQNNGV come from the germline V gene. The CDR3 consists of 15 residues. The CDR3 region has the DNA TGTGCCAGCAGCCCACAGACAGGGCTAGGTGAAAAACTGTTTTTT. It specifies CASSPQTGLGEKLFF. The full variable domain, rest sourced from reference TRBV11-2 and TRBJ1-4, is EAGVAQSPRYKIIEKRQSVAFWCNPISGHATLYWYQQILGQGPKLLIQFQNNGVVDDSQLPKDRFSAERLKGVDSTLKIQPAKLEDSAVYLCASSPQTGLGEKLFFGSGTQLSVL.

Only one count was recorded for this clone. The chain couples TRBV5-1 to TRBJ2-2, with TRBD2 matching over 11 bases. The germline CDR1 and CDR2 sequences are SGHRS and YFSETQ. V gave up 3 bases and J gave up 0 bases; unmatched junction bases: 4. This CDR3 is built from 17 residues. This chain's CDR3 is CASSWGGLAANTGELFF. Written as DNA, the CDR3 is TGCGCCAGCAGCTGGGGGGGACTAGCGGCGAACACCGGGGAGCTGTTTTTT.

The chain combines TRBV29-1 with TRBJ2-1, with 7 bases fitting TRBD2. CDR1 is SQVTM, CDR2 ANQGSEA, per germline. The CDR3 is 16 amino acids. V lost 3 bases and J lost 8; bases outside the gene matches: 16. CDR3 region: CSVEGNGAGLRDEQFF. CDR3 coding DNA: TGCAGCGTTGAGGGCAACGGAGCGGGATTAAGGGATGAGCAGTTCTTC.

This chain uses TRBV30 with TRBJ2-1, with TRBD1 matching 9 bases. Germline values: CDR1 GTSNPN, CDR2 SVGIG (reference sequence). V was pared by 4 bases and J by 6 bases, with 7 bases of the junction left unmatched. CDR3 length equals 14 residues. In DNA, the CDR3 is TGTGCCTGGAAGCAGACAGGGGGGTCCAATGAGCAGTTCTTC. This translates into CAWKQTGGSNEQFF.

The chain links TRBV19 to TRBJ2-2, with a weak D call TRBD2 (6 bases). In germline, CDR1 is LNHDA, CDR2 SQIVND (reference sequence). Trimming took off 4 bases at V and 6 bases at J, with 21 bases between the two ends. The CDR3 consists of 17 residues. The CDR3, as DNA: TGTGCCAGTAGTACCGTGATTAGCGGAGGTGTCGCCGGGGAGCTGTTTTTT. Protein: CASSTVISGGVAGELFF.

The V call is TRBV5-1, the J call TRBJ1-1, with 8 bases identical to TRBD1. Unmatched junction bases numbered 8, after V lost 0 bases and J lost 1 base. CDR3 length equals 17 residues. Germline CDR1 SGHRS, CDR2 YFSETQ. The chain's CDR3 is CASSLGQGIVRNTEAFF. The CDR3 nucleotides are TGCGCCAGCAGCTTGGGACAGGGGATTGTTAGGAACACTGAAGCTTTCTTT.

CDR3 loop: CASSPGQAGNQPQHF. In DNA, the CDR3 is TGTGCCAGCAGCCCGGGACAGGCGGGCAATCAGCCCCAGCATTTT. The V call is TRBV7-2, the J call TRBJ1-5, with 8 positions matching TRBD1. The CDR3 is made up of 15 amino acids. V was clipped by 5 bases and J by 2 bases; unmatched bases: 5. The germline CDR1 and CDR2 sequences are SGHTA and FQGNSA.

The chain couples TRBV6-4 to TRBJ2-6; 7 nucleotides agree with TRBD1. The CDR3 is made up of 15 amino acids. J was trimmed by 2 bases and V by 6 bases; bases with no gene match: 4. Germline CDR1 is MRHNA and CDR2 is SNTAGT. CDR3 bases: TGTGCCAGCAGAGCAGACAGGGCTGGGGCCAACGTCCTGACTTTC. It yields the protein CASRADRAGANVLTF.

The genes are TRBV7-9 and TRBJ2-5; D is possibly TRBD1 (6 bases). The germline gives CDR1 SEHNR, CDR2 FQNEAQ (reference sequence). The CDR3 loop spans 12 amino acids. Trimming took 6 bases from V and 9 from J, leaving 14 bases between them. CDR3 region: CASSHTDSAQYF. The CDR3 bases are TGTGCCAGCAGTCATACGGACAGCGCCCAGTACTTC.

This clone is a singleton in its sample. The V and J genes are TRBV4-2 and TRBJ2-1; 7 bases fit TRBD2. After removal of 2 bases from V and 0 bases from J, the junction contained 4 bases not matched to a gene. CDR3 length: 16 amino acids. The germline V gene encodes CDR1 LGHNA and CDR2 YNFKEQ. CDR3 DNA sequence: TGTGCCAGCAGCCAATTTGCGGGAGCCTCCTACAATGAGCAGTTCTTC. Amino acids: CASSQFAGASYNEQFF.

The DNA of the CDR3 is TGTGCCAGCAGTGAACCGGGGGATAGGTTATTGGCCCAGCATTTT. This encodes CASSEPGDRLLAQHF. The rearrangement uses TRBV6-1 and TRBJ1-5, with D possibly being TRBD1 (5 bases). Between the trimmed V and J ends, which lost 2 bases and 11 bases, there was a span of 19 bases. Germline loops: CDR1 MNHNS, CDR2 SASEGT. The CDR3 loop spans 15 amino acids.

CDR3 protein: CASQGTSGSVSETQYF. CDR3 sequence (DNA): TGTGCCAGCCAAGGGACTAGCGGGAGTGTCTCGGAGACCCAGTACTTC. The V and J genes are TRBV2 and TRBJ2-5, with 14 positions matching TRBD2. Per the germline V gene, CDR1 is SNHLY and CDR2 is FYNNEI. V dropped 8 bases and J dropped 5; count of bases not matched to a gene: 10. This CDR3 comprises 16 residues.

This clone was recorded once. This chain links TRBV7-2 with TRBJ1-5; TRBD1 might be the D (5 bases). Per germline, CDR1 SGHTA and CDR2 FQGNSA. This CDR3 region has 15 residues. Trimming removed 5 bases from V and 2 bases from J, with 13 bases in between. The chain's CDR3 is CASSLGPQGNQPQHF. The CDR3 DNA follows: TGTGCCAGCAGCCTTGGTCCACAGGGCAATCAGCCCCAGCATTTT.

The sample holds one count of this clone. The chain is built from TRBV29-1 and TRBJ1-2, with D possibly TRBD1 on 6 matching bases. This CDR3 region has 14 residues. V was cut by 7 bases and J by 3 bases, with 18 bases left in between. CDR1 and CDR2 from the germline V gene are SQVTM and ANQGSEA. CDR3 in DNA: TGCAGCGGTGGCTATCTTCAGGGGCACTATGGCTACACCTTC. This translates into CSGGYLQGHYGYTF.

This clone appeared a few times. This chain joins TRBV30 and TRBJ1-2; no clear D. Germline V gene sequence: CDR1 GTSNPN, CDR2 SVGIG (reference sequence). Trimming cost V 2 bases and J 7 bases, with 11 bases left between them. The CDR3 spans 12 residues. The CDR3: CAWSKRGAGYTF. The DNA for the CDR3 is TGTGCCTGGAGTAAAAGAGGTGCTGGCTACACCTTC.